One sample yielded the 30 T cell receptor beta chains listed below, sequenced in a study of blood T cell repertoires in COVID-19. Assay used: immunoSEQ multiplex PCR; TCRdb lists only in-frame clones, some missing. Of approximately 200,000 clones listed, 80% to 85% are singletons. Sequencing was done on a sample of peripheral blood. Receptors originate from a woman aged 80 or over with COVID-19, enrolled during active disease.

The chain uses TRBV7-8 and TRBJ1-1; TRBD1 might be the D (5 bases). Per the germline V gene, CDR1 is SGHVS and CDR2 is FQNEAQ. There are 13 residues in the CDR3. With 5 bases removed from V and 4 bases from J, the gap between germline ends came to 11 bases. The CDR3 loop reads CASSRGRATEAFF. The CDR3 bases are TGTGCCAGCAGCAGAGGCAGGGCCACTGAAGCTTTCTTT.

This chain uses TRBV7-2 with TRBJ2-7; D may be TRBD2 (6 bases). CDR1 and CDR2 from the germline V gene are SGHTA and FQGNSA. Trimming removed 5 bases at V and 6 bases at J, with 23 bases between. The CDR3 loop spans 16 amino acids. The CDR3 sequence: CASSPGRLGILFEQYF. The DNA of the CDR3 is TGTGCCAGCAGCCCCGGTAGACTAGGAATCCTCTTCGAGCAGTACTTC.

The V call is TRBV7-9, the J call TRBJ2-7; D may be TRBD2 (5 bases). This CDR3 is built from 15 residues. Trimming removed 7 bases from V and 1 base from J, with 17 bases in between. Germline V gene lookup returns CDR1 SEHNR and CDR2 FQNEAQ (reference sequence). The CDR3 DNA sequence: TGTGCCAGCAACCTAGAGGGCCTACTATCCTACGAGCAGTACTTC. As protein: CASNLEGLLSYEQYF.

The CDR3 here is CASSALAGGSEQYF. The CDR3 nucleotides are TGTGCCAGCAGCGCACTAGCGGGGGGGAGCGAGCAGTACTTC. This chain uses TRBV14 with TRBJ2-7; 13 nucleotides line up with TRBD2. Germline V gene sequence: CDR1 SGHDN, CDR2 FVKESK. CDR3 size: 14 residues. The junction had 4 bases not matched to a gene; V was cut back by 5 bases and J by 6 bases.

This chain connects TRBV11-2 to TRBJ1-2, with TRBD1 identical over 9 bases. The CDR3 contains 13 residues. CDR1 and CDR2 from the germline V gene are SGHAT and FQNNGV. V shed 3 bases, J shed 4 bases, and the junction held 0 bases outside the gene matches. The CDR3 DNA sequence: TGTGCCAGCAGCTTGGGACAGGGCTATGGCTACACCTTC. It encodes CASSLGQGYGYTF.

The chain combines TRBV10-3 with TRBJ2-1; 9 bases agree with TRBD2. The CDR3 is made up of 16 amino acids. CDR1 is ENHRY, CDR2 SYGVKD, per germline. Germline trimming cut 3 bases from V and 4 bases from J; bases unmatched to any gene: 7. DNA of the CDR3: TGTGCCATCAGTGATTCGTCTAGCGGGAAGTACAATGAGCAGTTCTTC. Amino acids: CAISDSSSGKYNEQFF.

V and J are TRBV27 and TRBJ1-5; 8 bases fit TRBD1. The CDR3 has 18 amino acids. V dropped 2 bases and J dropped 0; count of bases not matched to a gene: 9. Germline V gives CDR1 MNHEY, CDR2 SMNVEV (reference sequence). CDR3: CASSLRSGGYYSNQPQHF. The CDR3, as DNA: TGTGCCAGCAGTTTACGTTCAGGGGGCTATTATAGCAATCAGCCCCAGCATTTT.

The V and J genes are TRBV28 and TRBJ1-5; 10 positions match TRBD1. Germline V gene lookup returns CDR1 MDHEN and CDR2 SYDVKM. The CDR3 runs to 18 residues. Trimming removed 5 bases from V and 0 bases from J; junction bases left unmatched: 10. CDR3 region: CASSLRTGGLVSNQPQHF. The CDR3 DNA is TGTGCCAGCAGTCTGCGGACAGGGGGGCTCGTTAGCAATCAGCCCCAGCATTTT. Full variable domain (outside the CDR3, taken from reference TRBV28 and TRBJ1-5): DVKVTQSSRYLVKRTGEKVFLECVQDMDHENMFWYRQDPGLGLRLIYFSYDVKMKEKGDIPEGYSVSREKKERFSLILESASTNQTSMYLCASSLRTGGLVSNQPQHFGDGTRLSIL.

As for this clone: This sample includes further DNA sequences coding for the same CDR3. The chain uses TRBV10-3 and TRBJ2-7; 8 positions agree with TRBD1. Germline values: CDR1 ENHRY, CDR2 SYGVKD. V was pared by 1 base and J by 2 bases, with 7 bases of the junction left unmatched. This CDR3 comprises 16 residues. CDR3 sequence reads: CAISEFGQGAPYEQYF. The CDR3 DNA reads TGTGCCATCAGTGAGTTCGGGCAGGGGGCCCCCTACGAGCAGTACTTC.

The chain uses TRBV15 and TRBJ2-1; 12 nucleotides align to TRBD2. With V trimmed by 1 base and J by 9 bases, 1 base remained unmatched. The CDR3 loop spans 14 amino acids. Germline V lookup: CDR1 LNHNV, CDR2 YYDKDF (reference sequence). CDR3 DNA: TGTGCCACCAGCAGAGGACTAGCGGGAGTTGAGCAGTTCTTC. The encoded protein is CATSRGLAGVEQFF.

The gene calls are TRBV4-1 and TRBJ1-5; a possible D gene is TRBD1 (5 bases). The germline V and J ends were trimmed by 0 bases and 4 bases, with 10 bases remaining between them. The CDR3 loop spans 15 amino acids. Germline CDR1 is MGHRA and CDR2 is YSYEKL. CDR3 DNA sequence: TGCGCCAGCAGCCAAGATGGTTACAGGAATCAGCCCCAGCATTTT. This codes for CASSQDGYRNQPQHF.

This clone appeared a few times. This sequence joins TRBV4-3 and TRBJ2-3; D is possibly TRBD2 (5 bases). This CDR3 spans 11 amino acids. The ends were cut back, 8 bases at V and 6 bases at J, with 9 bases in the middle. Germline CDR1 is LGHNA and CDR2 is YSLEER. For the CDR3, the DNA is TGCGCCAGCGGGAGTGGGGATACGCAGTATTTT. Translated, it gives CASGSGDTQYF.

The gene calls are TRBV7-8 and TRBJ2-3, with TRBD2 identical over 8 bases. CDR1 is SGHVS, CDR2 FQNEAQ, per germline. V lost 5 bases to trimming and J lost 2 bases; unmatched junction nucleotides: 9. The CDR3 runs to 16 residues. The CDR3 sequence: CASSPEAGALTDTQYF. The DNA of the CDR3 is TGTGCCAGCAGCCCAGAAGCGGGAGCCCTCACAGATACGCAGTATTTT.

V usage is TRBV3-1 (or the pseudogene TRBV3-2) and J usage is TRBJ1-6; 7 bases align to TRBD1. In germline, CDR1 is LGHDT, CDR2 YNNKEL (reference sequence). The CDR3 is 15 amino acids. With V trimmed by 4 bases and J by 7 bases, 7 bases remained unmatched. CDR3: CASSLRAGGNSPLHF. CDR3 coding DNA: TGTGCCAGCAGCCTCCGGGCAGGGGGGAATTCACCCCTCCACTTT.

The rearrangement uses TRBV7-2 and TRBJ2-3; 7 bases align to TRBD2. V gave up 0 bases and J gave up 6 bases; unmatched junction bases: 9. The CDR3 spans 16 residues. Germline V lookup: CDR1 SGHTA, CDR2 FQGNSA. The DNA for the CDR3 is TGTGCCAGCAGCTTAGCGGGGGGGGTACTGTTGGATACGCAGTATTTT. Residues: CASSLAGGVLLDTQYF.

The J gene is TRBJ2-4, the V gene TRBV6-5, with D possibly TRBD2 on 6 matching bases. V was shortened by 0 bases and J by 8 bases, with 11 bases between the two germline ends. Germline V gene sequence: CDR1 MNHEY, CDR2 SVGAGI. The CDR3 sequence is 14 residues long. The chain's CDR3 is CASSYSGGSDIQYF. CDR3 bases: TGTGCCAGCAGTTACTCGGGGGGATCAGACATTCAGTACTTC.

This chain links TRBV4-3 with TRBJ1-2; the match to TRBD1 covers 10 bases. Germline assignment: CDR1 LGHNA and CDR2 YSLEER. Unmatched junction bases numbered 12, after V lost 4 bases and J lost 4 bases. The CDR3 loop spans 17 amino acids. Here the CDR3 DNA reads TGCGCCAGCAGCCGAGACGCCGGGACAGGGGTGGGCTATGGCTACACCTTC. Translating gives CASSRDAGTGVGYGYTF.

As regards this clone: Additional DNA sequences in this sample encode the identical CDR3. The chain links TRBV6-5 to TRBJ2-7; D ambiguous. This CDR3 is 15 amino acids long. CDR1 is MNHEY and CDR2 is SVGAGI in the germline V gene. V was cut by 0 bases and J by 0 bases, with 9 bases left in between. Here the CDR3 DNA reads TGTGCCAGCAGTTACTCCGCAGGCCTCTCCTACGAGCAGTACTTC. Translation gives CASSYSAGLSYEQYF.

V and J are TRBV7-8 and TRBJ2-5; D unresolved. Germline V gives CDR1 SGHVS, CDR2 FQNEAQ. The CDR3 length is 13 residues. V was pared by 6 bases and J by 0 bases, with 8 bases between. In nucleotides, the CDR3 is TGTGCCAGCAGGAGTGTTAACCAAGAGACCCAGTACTTC. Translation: CASRSVNQETQYF.

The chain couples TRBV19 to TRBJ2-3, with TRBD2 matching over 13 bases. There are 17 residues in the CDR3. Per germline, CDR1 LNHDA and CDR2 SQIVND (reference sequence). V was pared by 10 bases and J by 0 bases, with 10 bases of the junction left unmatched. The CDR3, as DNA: TGTGCCATCAAAGACGGGACTAGCGGGGCAAGCACAGATACGCAGTATTTT. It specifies CAIKDGTSGASTDTQYF.

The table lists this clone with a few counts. The CDR3 here is CASSEAGGGYEQYF. CDR3 sequence (DNA): TGTGCCAGCAGCGAAGCGGGAGGGGGGTACGAGCAGTACTTC. V and J are TRBV11-2 and TRBJ2-7; 10 bases match TRBD2. Unmatched junction bases numbered 5, after V lost 5 bases and J lost 4 bases. Germline V lookup: CDR1 SGHAT, CDR2 FQNNGV. The CDR3 extends over 14 amino acids.

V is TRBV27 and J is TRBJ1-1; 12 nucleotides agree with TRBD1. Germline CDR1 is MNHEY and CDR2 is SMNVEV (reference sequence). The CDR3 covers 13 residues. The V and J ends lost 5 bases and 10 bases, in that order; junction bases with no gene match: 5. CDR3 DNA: TGTGCCAGCAGTCGGGGACAGGGGGCGCCAGCTTTCTTT. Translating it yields CASSRGQGAPAFF.

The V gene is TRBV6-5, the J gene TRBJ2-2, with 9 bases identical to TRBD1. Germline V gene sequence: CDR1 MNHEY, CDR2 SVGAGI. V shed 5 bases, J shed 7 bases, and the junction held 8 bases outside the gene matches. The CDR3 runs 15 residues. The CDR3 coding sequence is TGTGCCAGCAGTAACCGACAGGGGGTGGGCGGGGAGCTGTTTTTT. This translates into CASSNRQGVGGELFF.

The CDR3 sequence: CASSLHGGGSDEKLFF. The CDR3 DNA follows: TGTGCCAGCAGCCTCCACGGGGGAGGGAGTGACGAAAAACTGTTTTTT. The J gene is TRBJ1-4, the V gene TRBV4-2; a weak D match, TRBD1 (5 bases). CDR1 is LGHNA, CDR2 YNFKEQ, per germline. The CDR3 totals 16 residues. Trimming stripped 4 bases from V and 8 bases from J, with 20 bases between.

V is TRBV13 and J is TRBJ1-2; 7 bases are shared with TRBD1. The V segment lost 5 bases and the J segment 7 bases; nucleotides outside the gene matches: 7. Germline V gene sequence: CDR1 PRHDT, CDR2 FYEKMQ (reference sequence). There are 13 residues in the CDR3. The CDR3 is CASSEPTGSGYTF. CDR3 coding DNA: TGTGCCAGCAGCGAACCGACAGGGAGTGGCTACACCTTC. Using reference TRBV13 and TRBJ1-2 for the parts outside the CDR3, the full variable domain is AAGVIQSPRHLIKEKRETATLKCYPIPRHDTVYWYQQGPGQDPQFLISFYEKMQSDKGSIPDRFSAQQFSDYHSELNMSSLELGDSALYFCASSEPTGSGYTFGSGTRLTVV.

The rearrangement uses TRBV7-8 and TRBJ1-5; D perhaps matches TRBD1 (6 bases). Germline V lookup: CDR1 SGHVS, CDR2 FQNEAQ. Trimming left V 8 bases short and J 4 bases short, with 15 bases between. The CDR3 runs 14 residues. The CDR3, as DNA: TGTGCCAGCGGCCCGGACAGCAAAAATCAGCCCCAGCATTTT. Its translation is CASGPDSKNQPQHF.

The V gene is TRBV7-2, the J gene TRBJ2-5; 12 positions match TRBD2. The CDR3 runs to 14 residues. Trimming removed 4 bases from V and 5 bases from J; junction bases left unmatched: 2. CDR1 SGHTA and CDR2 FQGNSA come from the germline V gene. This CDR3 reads CASSYGLAGETQYF. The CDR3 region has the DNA TGTGCCAGCAGCTACGGACTAGCGGGGGAGACCCAGTACTTC.

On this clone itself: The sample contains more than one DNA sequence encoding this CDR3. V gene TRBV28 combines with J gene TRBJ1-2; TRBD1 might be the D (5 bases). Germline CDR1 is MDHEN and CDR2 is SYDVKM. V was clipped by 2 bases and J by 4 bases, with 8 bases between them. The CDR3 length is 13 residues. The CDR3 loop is CASSLRQGYGYTF. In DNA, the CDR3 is TGTGCCAGCAGTTTACGGCAGGGCTATGGCTACACCTTC.

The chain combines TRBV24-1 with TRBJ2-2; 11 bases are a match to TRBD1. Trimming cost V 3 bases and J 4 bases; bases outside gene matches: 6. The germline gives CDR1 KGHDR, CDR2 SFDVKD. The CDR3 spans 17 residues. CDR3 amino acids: CATSDVGTGGLTGELFF. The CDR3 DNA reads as TGTGCCACCAGTGATGTGGGGACAGGGGGGCTCACCGGGGAGCTGTTTTTT.

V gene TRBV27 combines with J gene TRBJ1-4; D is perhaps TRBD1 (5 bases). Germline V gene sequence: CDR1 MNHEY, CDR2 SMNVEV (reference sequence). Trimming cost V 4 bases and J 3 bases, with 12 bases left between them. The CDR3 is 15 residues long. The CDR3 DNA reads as TGTGCCAGCAGTTCTTTGGGGCTGGCTAATGAAAAACTGTTTTTT. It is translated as CASSSLGLANEKLFF.